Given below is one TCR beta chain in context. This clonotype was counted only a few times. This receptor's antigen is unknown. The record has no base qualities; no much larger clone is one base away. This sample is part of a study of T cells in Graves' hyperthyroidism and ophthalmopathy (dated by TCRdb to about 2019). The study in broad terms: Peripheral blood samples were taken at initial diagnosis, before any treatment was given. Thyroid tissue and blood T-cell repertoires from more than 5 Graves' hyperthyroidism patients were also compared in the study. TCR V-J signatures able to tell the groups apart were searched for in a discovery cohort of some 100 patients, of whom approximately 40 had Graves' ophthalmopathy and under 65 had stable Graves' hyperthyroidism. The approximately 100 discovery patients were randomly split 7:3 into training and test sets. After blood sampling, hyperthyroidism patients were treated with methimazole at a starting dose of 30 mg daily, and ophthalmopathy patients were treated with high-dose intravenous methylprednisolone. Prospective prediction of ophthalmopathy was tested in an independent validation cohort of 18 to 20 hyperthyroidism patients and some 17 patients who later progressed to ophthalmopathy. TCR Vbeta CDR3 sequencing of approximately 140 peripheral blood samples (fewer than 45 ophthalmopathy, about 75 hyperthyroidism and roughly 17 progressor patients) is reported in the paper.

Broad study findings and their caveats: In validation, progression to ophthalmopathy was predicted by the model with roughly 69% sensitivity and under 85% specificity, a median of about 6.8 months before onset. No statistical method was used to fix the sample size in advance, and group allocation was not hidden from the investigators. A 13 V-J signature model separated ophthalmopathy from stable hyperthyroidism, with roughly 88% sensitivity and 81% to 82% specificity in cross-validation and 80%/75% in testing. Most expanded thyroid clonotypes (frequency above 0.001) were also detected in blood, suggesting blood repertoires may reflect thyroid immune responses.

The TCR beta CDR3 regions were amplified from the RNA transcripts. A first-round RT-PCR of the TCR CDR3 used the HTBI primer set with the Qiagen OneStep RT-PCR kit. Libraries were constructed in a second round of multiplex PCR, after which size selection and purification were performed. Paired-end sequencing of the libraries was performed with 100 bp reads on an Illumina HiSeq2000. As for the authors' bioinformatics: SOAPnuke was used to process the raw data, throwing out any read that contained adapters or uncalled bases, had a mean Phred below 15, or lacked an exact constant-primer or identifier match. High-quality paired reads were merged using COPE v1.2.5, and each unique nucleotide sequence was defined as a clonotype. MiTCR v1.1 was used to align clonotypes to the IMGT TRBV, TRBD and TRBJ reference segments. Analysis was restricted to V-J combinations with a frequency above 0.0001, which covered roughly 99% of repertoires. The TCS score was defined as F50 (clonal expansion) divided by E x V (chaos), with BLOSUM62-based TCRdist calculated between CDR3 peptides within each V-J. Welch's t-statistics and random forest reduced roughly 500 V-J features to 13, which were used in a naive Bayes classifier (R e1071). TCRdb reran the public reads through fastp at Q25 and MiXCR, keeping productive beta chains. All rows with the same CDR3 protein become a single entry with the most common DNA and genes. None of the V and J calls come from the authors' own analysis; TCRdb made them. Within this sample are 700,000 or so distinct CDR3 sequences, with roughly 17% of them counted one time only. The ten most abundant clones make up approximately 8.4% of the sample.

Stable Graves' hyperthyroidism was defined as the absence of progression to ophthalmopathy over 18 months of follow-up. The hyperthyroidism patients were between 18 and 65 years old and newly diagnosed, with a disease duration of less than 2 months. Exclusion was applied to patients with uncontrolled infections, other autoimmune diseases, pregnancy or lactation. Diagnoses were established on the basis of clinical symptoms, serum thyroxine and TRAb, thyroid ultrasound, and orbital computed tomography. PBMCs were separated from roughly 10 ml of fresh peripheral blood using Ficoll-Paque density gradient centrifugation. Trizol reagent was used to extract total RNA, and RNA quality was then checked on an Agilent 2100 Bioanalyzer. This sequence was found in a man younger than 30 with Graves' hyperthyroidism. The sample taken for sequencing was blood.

The nucleotide sequence is TGTGCCAGCAGCTTAGAACAGGTGGGGGTCAATGAGCAGTTCTTC. It specifies CASSLEQVGVNEQFF. This receptor chain uses TRBV7-2 and TRBJ2-1; the D gene could be TRBD1 or TRBD2, each one agreeing over 5 bases. The germline ends are 13 bases apart after V is trimmed by 1 base and J by 6 bases. From the cysteine up to the phenylalanine, the CDR3 has a length of 15 residues. Only the CDR3 DNA is retained, 45 bases long and in frame from the first base. Looking up the germline V gene yields CDR1 SGHTA and CDR2 FQGNSA.